These 26 T cell receptor beta chains came from one sample sequenced in a study of CD8+CD57+ T cells in acquired aplastic anemia listed by TCRdb under 2018. TCRdb records Illumina HiSeq 2000 as the sequencer. Profiling of TCR beta VDJ combinations and CDR3 sequences used genomic DNA as the template. The public sequencing data were trimmed at Q25 with fastp and processed into clonotypes with MiXCR by TCRdb, which kept only in-frame beta chains. Entries are consolidated by CDR3 protein sequence, retaining the most common genes and DNA. Counted in this sample were around 170,000 distinct CDR3 sequences; 63% of them appeared once. The ten biggest clones cover roughly 42% of the sample. Material: sorted CD4+, CD8+, or CD8+CD57+ T cells (not recorded which) from PBMCs. Receptors were obtained from a human donor in good health.

This clonotype was seen ten or more times. The CDR3: CSARDHSTGLNQPQHF. The CDR3 region has the DNA TGCAGTGCTAGAGATCACTCGACAGGGCTAAATCAGCCCCAGCATTTT. This chain connects TRBV20-1 to TRBJ1-5, with 7 bases identical to TRBD1. Germline CDR1 and CDR2: DFQATT and SNEGSKA (reference sequence). V was pared by 0 bases and J by 4 bases, with 9 bases of the junction left unmatched. This CDR3 has 16 amino acids.

The sample holds many counts of this clonotype. The V gene is TRBV12-3 or TRBV12-4, the J gene TRBJ1-1, with 10 bases lining up with TRBD1. The CDR3 sequence is 14 residues long. V shed 6 bases, J shed 5 bases, and the junction held 6 bases outside the gene matches. CDR3 in amino acids: CASSQGQGRTEAFF. CDR3 sequence (DNA): TGTGCCAGCAGCCAGGGACAGGGGCGGACTGAAGCTTTCTTT.

This clonotype has only a few counts. A single base separates this from a much larger clone, so it may be a read error. The chain recombines TRBV11-1 with TRBJ2-7; 9 bases are a match to TRBD2. CDR1 and CDR2 from the germline V gene are SGHAT and FQDESV (reference sequence). Germline trimming cut 0 bases from V and 6 bases from J; bases unmatched to any gene: 12. This CDR3 region has 17 residues. CDR3 bases: TGTGCCAGCAGCTTAGCGGGAGCGGGAGGACGTGGCTGCGAGCAGTACTTC. Protein sequence: CASSLAGAGGRGCEQYF.

The chain combines TRBV10-2 with TRBJ2-3; 9 nucleotides agree with TRBD2. The CDR3 is 16 residues long. The V and J ends lost 2 bases and 5 bases, in that order; junction bases with no gene match: 8. From germline, CDR1 is WSHSY and CDR2 SAAADI. CDR3: CASSEPTSGEGDTQYF. CDR3 sequence (DNA): TGCGCCAGCAGTGAGCCGACTAGCGGAGAGGGAGATACGCAGTATTTT.

V and J are TRBV12-3 or TRBV12-4 and TRBJ2-7, with a tentative D call TRBD1 (5 bases). This CDR3 is built from 13 residues. V was pared by 5 bases and J by 7 bases, with 15 bases between. The DNA of the CDR3 is TGTGCCAGCAGTCTGACAGTGGCTGGGGAGCAGTACTTC. As protein: CASSLTVAGEQYF.

J is TRBJ1-1 and V is TRBV30, with D tentatively TRBD1 (5 bases). Germline CDR1 is GTSNPN and CDR2 is SVGIG (reference sequence). V lost 3 bases, J lost 6 bases, and 11 bases lay in between. The CDR3 runs 12 residues. CDR3 coding DNA: TGTGCCTGGAGGGACAATAGCCCTGAAGCTTTCTTT. It yields the protein CAWRDNSPEAFF.

Comments on this clonotype: A read error may produce the germline difference seen at one junction end. V usage is TRBV20-1 and J usage is TRBJ2-5; 14 bases fit TRBD2. Germline lookup yields CDR1 DFQATT and CDR2 SNEGSKA (reference sequence). The CDR3 covers 15 residues. In nucleotides, the CDR3 is TGCAGCGCTAGAGGGACTAGCGGGAGCCCAGAGACCCAGTACTTC. It specifies CSARGTSGSPETQYF.

This clonotype occurred a few times. This chain links TRBV20-1 with TRBJ2-2, with a tentative D call TRBD1 (6 bases). V lost 5 bases and J lost 1, with 14 bases in between. There are 15 residues in the CDR3. Per the germline V gene, CDR1 is DFQATT and CDR2 is SNEGSKA (reference sequence). The CDR3 region has the DNA TGCAGTGCTGAAGGGGGTTTTAGGAACACCGGGGAGCTGTTTTTT. Translation: CSAEGGFRNTGELFF.

This clonotype has at least ten counts. The rearrangement joins TRBV25-1 to TRBJ1-4, with D unresolved. V lost 2 bases, J lost 8 bases, and 15 bases lay in between. This CDR3 spans 15 amino acids. Germline CDR1 is MGHDK and CDR2 is SYGVNS. The CDR3 DNA follows: TGTGCCAGCAGTGAACGAATAAGTGGCTCCGAAAAACTGTTTTTT. It is translated as CASSERISGSEKLFF.

The V call is TRBV20-1, the J call TRBJ2-1; D is uncertain. In germline, CDR1 is DFQATT, CDR2 SNEGSKA (reference sequence). The length of the CDR3 is 10 residues. V dropped 3 bases and J dropped 8 bases, with 5 bases sitting between them. The CDR3 protein is CSASIDEQFF. CDR3 sequence (DNA): TGCAGTGCTAGTATCGATGAGCAGTTCTTC.

Many counts were recorded for this clonotype. V usage is TRBV15 and J usage is TRBJ2-1; 10 bases are shared with TRBD2. The CDR3 consists of 15 residues. After removal of 8 bases from V and 3 bases from J, the junction contained 7 bases not matched to a gene. Germline CDR1 and CDR2: LNHNV and YYDKDF (reference sequence). The CDR3 DNA follows: TGTGCCACCCAGCGGGAGGGCGGGTTCTACAATGAGCAGTTCTTC. Encoded protein: CATQREGGFYNEQFF.

V gene TRBV24-1 combines with J gene TRBJ2-1; tentatively, D is TRBD1 (6 bases). V shed 5 bases and J shed 9 bases, with 13 bases lying between them. The germline V gene encodes CDR1 KGHDR and CDR2 SFDVKD. The length of the CDR3 is 13 residues. DNA for the CDR3: TGTGCCACCAGTGTAGCAGGGGCGAGTGAGCAGTTCTTC. This encodes CATSVAGASEQFF.

There are a few counts of this clonotype. The chain combines TRBV2 with TRBJ2-7; 9 nucleotides agree with TRBD1. This CDR3 contains 14 residues. Germline CDR1 and CDR2: SNHLY and FYNNEI. Trimming removed 6 bases from V and 1 base from J; junction bases left unmatched: 4. The CDR3 DNA sequence: TGTGCCAGCAGAAGAGGGACAGGGTCCTACGAGCAGTACTTC. It specifies CASRRGTGSYEQYF.

Details on this clonotype: Just one base apart from a much larger clone, this may be a read error. This CDR3 fails to terminate in the conserved phenylalanine or tryptophan, so it likely reflects a read error. The chain has TRBV4-1 and TRBJ2-1; the match to TRBD2 covers 9 bases. There are 16 residues in the CDR3. Germline CDR1 reads MGHRA; CDR2 reads YSYEKL. After removal of 2 bases from V and 7 bases from J, the junction contained 9 bases not matched to a gene. The CDR3 nucleotides are TGCGCCAGCAGCCAAAATAGCGGGAGCGAATCTAATGAGCAGTTCCTC. Its translation is CASSQNSGSESNEQFL.

V and J are TRBV7-9 and TRBJ2-7; D is perhaps TRBD2 (6 bases). This CDR3 region has 15 residues. Germline loops: CDR1 SEHNR, CDR2 FQNEAQ (reference sequence). Trimming stripped 5 bases from V and 0 bases from J, with 14 bases between. The CDR3 reads CASSQLRGSSYEQYF. DNA for the CDR3: TGTGCCAGCAGCCAGCTCCGGGGGAGCTCCTACGAGCAGTACTTC.

V usage is TRBV9 and J usage is TRBJ2-5; weak D call: TRBD2 (7 bases). CDR3 length equals 17 residues. The V gene lost 0 bases and the J gene lost 5 bases, with 20 bases spanning the gap. CDR1 is SGDLS, CDR2 YYNGEE, per germline. This chain's CDR3 is CASSVGAGGGYNETQYF. CDR3 DNA sequence: TGTGCCAGCAGCGTAGGGGCCGGCGGGGGCTACAATGAGACCCAGTACTTC.

V usage is TRBV9 and J usage is TRBJ1-1; D uncertain. This CDR3 is built from 14 residues. V lost 7 bases and J 5 bases, leaving 18 bases between the germline ends. Per the germline V gene, CDR1 is SGDLS and CDR2 is YYNGEE. CDR3 region: CASSPTEGMTEAFF. CDR3 DNA: TGTGCCAGCTCACCTACCGAGGGTATGACTGAAGCTTTCTTT.

This clonotype has a handful of counts. The chain uses TRBV15 and TRBJ1-1, with D hard to call. Trimming removed 9 bases at V and 1 base at J, with 9 bases between. The CDR3 totals 12 residues. Germline V gene lookup returns CDR1 LNHNV and CDR2 YYDKDF (reference sequence). In nucleotides, the CDR3 is TGTGCCACGAATGTCGGGAACACTGAAGCTTTCTTT. Translating gives CATNVGNTEAFF.

This chain joins TRBV7-2 and TRBJ2-1; 11 bases agree with TRBD1. Germline V lookup: CDR1 SGHTA, CDR2 FQGNSA. The CDR3 is made up of 15 amino acids. V shed 3 bases, J shed 8 bases, and the junction held 6 bases outside the gene matches. DNA of the CDR3: TGTGCCAGCAGCTTGGACAGGGGGCCTTACTATGAGCAGTTCTTC. Amino acids: CASSLDRGPYYEQFF. The full variable domain, with the rest looked up from reference TRBV7-2 and TRBJ2-1, is GAGVSQSPSNKVTEKGKDVELRCDPISGHTALYWYRQSLGQGLEFLIYFQGNSAPDKSGLPSDRFSAERTGGSVSTLTIQRTQQEDSAVYLCASSLDRGPYYEQFFGPGTRLTVL.

This clonotype was picked up many times. V is TRBV20-1 and J is TRBJ2-3; D is unclear. Germline V gives CDR1 DFQATT, CDR2 SNEGSKA (reference sequence). This CDR3 spans 15 amino acids. Deletions cut 6 bases from V and 5 bases from J, with 21 bases between. This CDR3 reads CSATPGSSAEDTQYF. The CDR3 DNA follows: TGCAGTGCAACCCCAGGATCGAGCGCGGAAGATACGCAGTATTTT.

The chain employs TRBV27 and TRBJ2-3; tentatively, D is TRBD1 (6 bases). Germline CDR1 and CDR2: MNHEY and SMNVEV (reference sequence). V lost 5 bases and J 0 bases, leaving 18 bases between the germline ends. The CDR3 contains 17 residues. The CDR3 DNA reads as TGTGCCAGCAGTCTCCGGACTTGGACAGCAAGCACAGATACGCAGTATTTT. Protein: CASSLRTWTASTDTQYF.

A word on this clonotype: A read error may be the cause here, since a much bigger clone is one base away. The rearrangement links TRBV9 to TRBJ1-2, with 12 bases matching TRBD1. V lost 7 bases, J lost 4 bases, and 14 bases stayed unmatched. The CDR3 contains 17 residues. The germline CDR1 and CDR2 sequences are SGDLS and YYNGEE. The DNA of the CDR3 is TGTGCCAGCTCCGCCGAGGGACAGGGGGCGTTGGGCTATGGCTACACCTTC. Protein product: CASSAEGQGALGYGYTF. Drawing the rest from reference TRBV9 and TRBJ1-2, the complete variable domain is DSGVTQTPKHLITATGQRVTLRCSPRSGDLSVYWYQQSLDQGLQFLIQYYNGEERAKGNILERFSAQQFPDLHSELNLSSLELGDSALYFCASSAEGQGALGYGYTFGSGTRLTVV.

The chain has TRBV10-2 and TRBJ2-1; tentative D call: TRBD2 (6 bases). V lost 6 bases and J lost 4, with 16 bases in between. The CDR3 extends over 15 amino acids. The V gene's germline CDR1 is WSHSY and CDR2 SAAADI. DNA of the CDR3: TGCGCCAGCAGGGCAGCAGCGGGTCCATACAATGAGCAGTTCTTC. It codes for CASRAAAGPYNEQFF.

The rearrangement links TRBV10-3 to TRBJ1-1; a weak D match, TRBD1 (5 bases). The CDR3 is 13 amino acids. V was shortened by 11 bases and J by 0 bases, with 13 bases between the two germline ends. In germline, CDR1 is ENHRY, CDR2 SYGVKD. CDR3: CASEGQMNTEAFF. CDR3 DNA: TGTGCCTCCGAGGGGCAAATGAACACTGAAGCTTTCTTT.

Ten or more counts support this clonotype. V and J are TRBV7-9 and TRBJ2-7, with 7 bases that match TRBD1. J lost 4 bases, V lost 0 bases, and 3 bases had no gene match. Germline V CDR1 and CDR2: SEHNR, FQNEAQ (reference sequence). The CDR3 runs to 14 residues. As DNA, the CDR3 is TGTGCCAGCAGCTTAGCGCAGACAGGGTACGAGCAGTACTTC. Translated: CASSLAQTGYEQYF.

The J gene is TRBJ1-6, the V gene TRBV24-1; a weak D match, TRBD1 (5 bases). Trimming took 4 bases from V and 13 from J, leaving 10 bases between them. Germline CDR1 KGHDR, CDR2 SFDVKD. The CDR3 runs to 12 residues. In DNA form, the CDR3 reads TGTGCCACCAGTGACCAGGGTTGGCCCCTCCACTTT. Its protein product is CATSDQGWPLHF.